The T cell receptor beta chain described here comes from a study of T-cell memory formation after mild COVID-19. Study-wide context: TCR clusters were largely donor specific.

Findings and caveats of the study: The authors did not confirm SARS-CoV-2 specificity of second-wave clones peaking day 37. CD4/CD8 balance held among clones contracting day 15 to 85, and later expanders leaned CD4+.

The authors produced TCR alpha and TCR beta cDNA libraries with sample barcodes and UMIs by 5'RACE using constant-segment primers. TCRdb itself ran the 5' RACE reads through MiXCR, one entry per CDR3 protein. The sample records roughly 340,000 distinct CDR3 sequences, under 25% being singletons. This clonotype showed up just a few times. Its target is unknown. This CDR3 is 16 amino acids long. V dropped 2 bases and J dropped 3; count of bases not matched to a gene: 6. CDR1 and CDR2 from the germline V gene are SNHLY and FYNNEI. Sequencing was performed on PBMCs or a T cell subset sorted from them (not recorded which). This receptor was obtained from a man aged 18 to 30 who had mild COVID-19 (a few samples of this study predate the infection). Cell type and time point are not known. This rearrangement joins TRBV2 to TRBJ1-4; 7 bases agree with TRBD1. CDR3 loop: CASSENPGTANEKLFF. The CDR3 DNA sequence: TGTGCCAGCAGTGAAAATCCCGGGACAGCTAATGAAAAACTGTTTTTT.